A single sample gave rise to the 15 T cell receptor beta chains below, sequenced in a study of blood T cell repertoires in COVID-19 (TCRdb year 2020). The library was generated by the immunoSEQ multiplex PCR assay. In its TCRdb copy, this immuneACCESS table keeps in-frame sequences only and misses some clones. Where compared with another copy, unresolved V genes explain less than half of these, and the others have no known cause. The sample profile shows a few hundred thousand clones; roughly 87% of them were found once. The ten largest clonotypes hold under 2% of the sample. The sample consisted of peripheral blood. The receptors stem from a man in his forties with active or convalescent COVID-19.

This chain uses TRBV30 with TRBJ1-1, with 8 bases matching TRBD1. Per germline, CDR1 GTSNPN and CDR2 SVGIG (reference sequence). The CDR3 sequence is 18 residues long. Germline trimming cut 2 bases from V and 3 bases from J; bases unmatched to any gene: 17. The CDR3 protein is CAWSKTPGQQGAHTEAFF. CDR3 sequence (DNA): TGTGCCTGGAGTAAGACTCCGGGACAGCAGGGGGCCCACACTGAAGCTTTCTTT.

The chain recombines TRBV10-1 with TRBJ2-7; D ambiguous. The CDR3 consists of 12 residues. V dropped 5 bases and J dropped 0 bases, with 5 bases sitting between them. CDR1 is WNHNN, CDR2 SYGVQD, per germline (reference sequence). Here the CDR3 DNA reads TGCGCCAGCAGTCACAGCTCCTACGAGCAGTACTTC. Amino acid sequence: CASSHSSYEQYF.

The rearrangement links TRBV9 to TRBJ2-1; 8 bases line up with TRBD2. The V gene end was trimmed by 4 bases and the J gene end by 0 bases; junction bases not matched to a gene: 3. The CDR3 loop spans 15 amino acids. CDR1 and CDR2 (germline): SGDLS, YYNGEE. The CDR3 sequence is CASSLSGSSYNEQFF. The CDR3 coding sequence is TGTGCCAGCAGCCTCAGCGGGAGCTCCTACAATGAGCAGTTCTTC.

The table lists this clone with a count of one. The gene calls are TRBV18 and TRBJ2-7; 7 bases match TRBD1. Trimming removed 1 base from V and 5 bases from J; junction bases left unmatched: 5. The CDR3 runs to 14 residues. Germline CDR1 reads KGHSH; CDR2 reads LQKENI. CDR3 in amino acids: CASSPQGQFHEQYF. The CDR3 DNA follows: TGTGCCAGCTCACCACAGGGACAGTTCCACGAGCAGTACTTC.

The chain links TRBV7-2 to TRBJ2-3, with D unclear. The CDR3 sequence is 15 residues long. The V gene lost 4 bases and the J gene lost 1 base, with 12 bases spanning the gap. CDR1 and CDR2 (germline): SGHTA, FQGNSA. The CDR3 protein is CASSSAPQGTDTQYF. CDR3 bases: TGTGCCAGCAGCTCCGCCCCCCAGGGCACAGATACGCAGTATTTT.

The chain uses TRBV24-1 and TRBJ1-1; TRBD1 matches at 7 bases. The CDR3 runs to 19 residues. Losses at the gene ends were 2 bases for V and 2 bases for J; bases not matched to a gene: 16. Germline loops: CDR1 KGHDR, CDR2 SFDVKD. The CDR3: CATSDSGEGARARNTEAFF. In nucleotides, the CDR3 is TGTGCCACCAGTGATTCGGGAGAGGGGGCTAGGGCTCGTAACACTGAAGCTTTCTTT.

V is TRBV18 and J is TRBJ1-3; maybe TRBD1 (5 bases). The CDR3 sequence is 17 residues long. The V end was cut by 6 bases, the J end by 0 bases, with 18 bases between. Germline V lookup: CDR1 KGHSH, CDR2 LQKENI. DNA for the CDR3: TGTGCCAGCTCTCTCGCGGGACGGCCGAACTCTGGAAACACCATATATTTT. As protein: CASSLAGRPNSGNTIYF.

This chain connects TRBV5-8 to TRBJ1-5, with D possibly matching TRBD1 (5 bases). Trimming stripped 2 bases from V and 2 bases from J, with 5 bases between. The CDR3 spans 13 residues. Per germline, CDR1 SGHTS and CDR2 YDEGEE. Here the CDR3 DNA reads TGTGCCAGCAGCTTACAGGGCAATCAGCCCCAGCATTTT. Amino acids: CASSLQGNQPQHF.

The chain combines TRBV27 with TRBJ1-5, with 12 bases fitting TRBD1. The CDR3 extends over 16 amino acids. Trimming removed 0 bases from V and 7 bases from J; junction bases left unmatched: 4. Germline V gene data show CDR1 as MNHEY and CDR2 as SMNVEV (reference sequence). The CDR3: CASSLSGTGGWQPQHF. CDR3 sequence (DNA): TGTGCCAGCAGTTTATCAGGGACAGGGGGCTGGCAGCCCCAGCATTTT.

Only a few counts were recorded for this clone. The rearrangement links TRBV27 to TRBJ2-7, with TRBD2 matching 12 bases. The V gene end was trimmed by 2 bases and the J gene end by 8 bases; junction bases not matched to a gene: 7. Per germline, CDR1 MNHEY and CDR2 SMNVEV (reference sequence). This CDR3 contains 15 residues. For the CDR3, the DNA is TGTGCCAGCAGTTTAACCGGGACTAGCGGGTGGAAGCAGTACTTC. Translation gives CASSLTGTSGWKQYF.

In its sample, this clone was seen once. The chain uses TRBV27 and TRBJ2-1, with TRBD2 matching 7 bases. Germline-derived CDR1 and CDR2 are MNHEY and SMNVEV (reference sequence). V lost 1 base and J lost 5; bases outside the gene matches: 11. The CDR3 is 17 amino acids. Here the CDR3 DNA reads TGTGCCAGCAGTTTATGGTATGGGCCAAGCGGGAACAATGAGCAGTTCTTC. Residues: CASSLWYGPSGNNEQFF.

CDR3 residues: CASSPFGGGSYEQYF. CDR3 nucleotide sequence: TGTGCCAGCAGCCCCTTTGGGGGCGGGTCCTACGAGCAGTACTTC. V gene TRBV3-1 (or the pseudogene TRBV3-2) combines with J gene TRBJ2-7; TRBD1 might be the D (6 bases). V gave up 4 bases and J gave up 1 base, with 14 bases separating them. The CDR3 covers 15 residues. Germline V CDR1 and CDR2: LGHDT, YNNKEL (reference sequence).

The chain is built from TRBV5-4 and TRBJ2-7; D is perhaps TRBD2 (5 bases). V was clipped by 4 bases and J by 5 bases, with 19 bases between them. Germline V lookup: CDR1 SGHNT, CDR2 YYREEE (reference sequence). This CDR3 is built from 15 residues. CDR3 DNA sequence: TGTGCCAGCAGCCCGACGAGCGGTCTTGGGGACGAGCAGTACTTC. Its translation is CASSPTSGLGDEQYF.

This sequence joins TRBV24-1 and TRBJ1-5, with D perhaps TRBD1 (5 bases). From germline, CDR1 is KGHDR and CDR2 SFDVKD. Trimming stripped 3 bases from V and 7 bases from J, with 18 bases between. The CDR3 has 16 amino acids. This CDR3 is CATSDGRRGAGQPQHF. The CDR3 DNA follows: TGTGCCACCAGTGATGGAAGACGGGGCGCGGGGCAGCCCCAGCATTTT.

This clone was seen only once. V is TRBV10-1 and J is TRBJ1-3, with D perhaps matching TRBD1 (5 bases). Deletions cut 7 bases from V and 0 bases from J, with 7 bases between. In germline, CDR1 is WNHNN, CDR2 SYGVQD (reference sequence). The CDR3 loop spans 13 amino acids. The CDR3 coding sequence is TGCGCCAGCAAGGGGAACTCTGGAAACACCATATATTTT. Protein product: CASKGNSGNTIYF.